This TCR beta chain was obtained from a study of cytomegalovirus exposure and HLA in healthy donors. Both 60 Vbeta primers and 13 Jbeta primers went into the PCR. Clones were sequenced by immunoSEQ multiplex PCR, and TCRdb holds only the in-frame ones, with some missing. The sample records some 170,000 clones, around 75% being singletons. This clone was seen only once. Unmatched junction bases numbered 9, after V lost 7 bases and J lost 6 bases. This CDR3 has 13 amino acids. The germline gives CDR1 SQVTM, CDR2 ANQGSEA. Sequencing used PBMCs. The chain uses TRBV29-1 and TRBJ2-1, with TRBD1 matching 7 bases. The sequence was obtained from a woman aged 45-59 years in good health and CMV-seropositive. This CDR3 reads CSAMTGLGNEQFF. The CDR3 bases are TGCAGCGCGATGACAGGGTTAGGCAATGAGCAGTTCTTC.